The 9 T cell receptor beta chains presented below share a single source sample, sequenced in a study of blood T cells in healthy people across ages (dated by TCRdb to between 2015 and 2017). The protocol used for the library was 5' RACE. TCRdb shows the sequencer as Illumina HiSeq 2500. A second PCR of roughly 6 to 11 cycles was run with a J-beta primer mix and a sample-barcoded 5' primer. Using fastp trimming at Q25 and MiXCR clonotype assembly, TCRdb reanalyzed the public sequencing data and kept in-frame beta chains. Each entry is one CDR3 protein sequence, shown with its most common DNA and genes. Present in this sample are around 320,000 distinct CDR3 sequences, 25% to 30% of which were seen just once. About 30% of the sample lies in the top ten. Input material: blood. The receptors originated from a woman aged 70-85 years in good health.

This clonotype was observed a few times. CDR3 amino acids: CASSFYRPPSGNTIYF. CDR3 sequence (DNA): TGTGCCAGCAGTTTCTACAGGCCCCCCTCTGGAAACACCATATATTTT. This rearrangement joins TRBV6-5 to TRBJ1-3; maybe TRBD1 (5 bases). The CDR3 covers 16 residues. CDR1 MNHEY and CDR2 SVGAGI come from the germline V gene. V was trimmed by 4 bases and J by 0 bases, leaving 13 bases between them.

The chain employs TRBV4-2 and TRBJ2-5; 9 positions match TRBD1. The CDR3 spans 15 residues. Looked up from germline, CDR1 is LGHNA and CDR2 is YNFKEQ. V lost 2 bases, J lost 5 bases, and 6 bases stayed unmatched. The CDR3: CASSQPGQGMETQYF. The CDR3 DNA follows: TGTGCCAGCAGCCAACCGGGACAGGGAATGGAGACCCAGTACTTC.

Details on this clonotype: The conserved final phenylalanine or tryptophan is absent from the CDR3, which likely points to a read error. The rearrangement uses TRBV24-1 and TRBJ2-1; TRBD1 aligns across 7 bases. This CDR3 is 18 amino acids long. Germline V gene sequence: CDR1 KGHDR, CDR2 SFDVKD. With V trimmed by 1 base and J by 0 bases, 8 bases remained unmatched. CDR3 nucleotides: TGTGCCACCAGTGATTTTTCAGGGGGTACGCCCTCCTACAATGAGCAGTTCCTC. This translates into CATSDFSGGTPSYNEQFL.

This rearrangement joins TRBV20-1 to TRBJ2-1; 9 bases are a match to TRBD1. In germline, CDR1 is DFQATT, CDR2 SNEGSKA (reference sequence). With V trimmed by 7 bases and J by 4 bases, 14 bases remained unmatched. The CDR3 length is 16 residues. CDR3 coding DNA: TGCAGTGGGCTGAATCAGGGACAGGGAAAATACAATGAGCAGTTCTTC. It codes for CSGLNQGQGKYNEQFF.

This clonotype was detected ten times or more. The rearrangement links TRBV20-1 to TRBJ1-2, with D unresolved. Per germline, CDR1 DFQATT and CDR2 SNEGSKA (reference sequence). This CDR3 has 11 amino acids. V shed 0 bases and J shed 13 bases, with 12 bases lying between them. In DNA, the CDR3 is TGCAGTGCTAGAGAAAACACAGCCGGCACCTTC. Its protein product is CSARENTAGTF.

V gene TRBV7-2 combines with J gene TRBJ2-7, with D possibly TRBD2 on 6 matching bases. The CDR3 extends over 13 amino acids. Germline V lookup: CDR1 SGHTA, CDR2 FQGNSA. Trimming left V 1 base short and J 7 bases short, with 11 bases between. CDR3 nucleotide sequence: TGTGCCAGCAGCTTAGTAGCGGTCGTAGAGCAGTACTTC. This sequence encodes CASSLVAVVEQYF.

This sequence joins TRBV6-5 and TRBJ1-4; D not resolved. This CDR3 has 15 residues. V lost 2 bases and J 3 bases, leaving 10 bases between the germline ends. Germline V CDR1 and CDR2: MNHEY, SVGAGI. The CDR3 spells CASSYTIQPNEKLFF. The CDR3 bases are TGTGCCAGCAGTTACACTATACAACCTAATGAAAAACTGTTTTTT.

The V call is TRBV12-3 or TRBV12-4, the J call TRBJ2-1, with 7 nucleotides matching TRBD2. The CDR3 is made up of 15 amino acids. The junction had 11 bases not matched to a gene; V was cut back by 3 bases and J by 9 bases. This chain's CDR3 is CASSFAGAARSEQFF. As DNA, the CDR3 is TGTGCCAGCAGTTTTGCGGGAGCTGCTCGCTCTGAGCAGTTCTTC.

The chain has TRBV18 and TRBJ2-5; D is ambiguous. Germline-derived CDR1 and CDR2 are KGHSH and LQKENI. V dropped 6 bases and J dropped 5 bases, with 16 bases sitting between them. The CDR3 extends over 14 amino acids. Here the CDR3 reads CASSPVGEPETQYF. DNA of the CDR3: TGTGCCAGCTCGCCAGTCGGAGAGCCGGAGACCCAGTACTTC.